The rows below give T cell receptor beta chains drawn from one sample of a study of blood T cell repertoires in COVID-19. Assay used: immunoSEQ multiplex PCR; TCRdb lists only in-frame clones, some missing. The sample has around 270,000 clones; around 80% are singletons. Sequencing input: peripheral blood. Receptors originate from a man in his sixties with acute or convalescent COVID-19. The conserved cysteine and the conserved F or W are not part of the CDR3 here. Clone size is not always given. Where it is, it says once, few, many or a class for expanded clones.

CDR3 protein,V gene,clone size,J gene
AISEPGQVNTGELF,TRBV10-3,.,TRBJ2-2
ASSPSGTEGNTIY,TRBV18,once,TRBJ1-3
ASSSDDSYEQY,TRBV7-9,once,TRBJ2-7
ASSASVGGDEQF,TRBV6-4,.,TRBJ2-1
ASSPGLSVNEQF,TRBV18,.,TRBJ2-1
ASSLNSGEQY,TRBV11-1,.,TRBJ2-7
ASSPGRGGNQPQH,TRBV7-9,.,TRBJ1-5
ASSPTRDSEQF,TRBV18,.,TRBJ2-1
ATSRVIGDVRSGELF,TRBV15,.,TRBJ2-2
ASSAGLAGTSYEQY,TRBV6-2/TRBV6-3,few,TRBJ2-7
ASSDPRTGGKKETQY,TRBV9,.,TRBJ2-5
ASSFWGRGATEAF,TRBV5-4,.,TRBJ1-1
ASSLWGAGPGTDTQY,TRBV28,.,TRBJ2-3
ASSLLQGTEAF,TRBV5-1,few,TRBJ1-1
ASTRGDQETQY,TRBV28,.,TRBJ2-5
ASSARTGVGYT,TRBV5-1,.,TRBJ1-2
ATSRQGATNYGYT,TRBV15,.,TRBJ1-2
ASSNPEGADTQY,TRBV14,.,TRBJ2-3
ASSFPSGQGAKTEAF,TRBV6-2/TRBV6-3,.,TRBJ1-1
ASSLVVAGILREQY,TRBV5-6,.,TRBJ2-7
ASSLGQGAHQPQH,TRBV11-2,.,TRBJ1-5
ASSLLAAKETQY,TRBV27,.,TRBJ2-5
ASRLGRETQY,TRBV5-1,.,TRBJ2-5
ASRPGQAVNTIY,TRBV3-1/TRBV3-2,.,TRBJ1-3
ASSVGTSGISSYNEQF,TRBV6-2/TRBV6-3,.,TRBJ2-1
ASSLIREAF,TRBV28,once,TRBJ1-1
AWRSDRGQVEAF,TRBV30,many,TRBJ1-1
ATRTSGRTDTQY,TRBV10-3,.,TRBJ2-3
ASSEVWGGGTGELF,TRBV6-1,.,TRBJ2-2
ASSPTQGANTGELF,TRBV5-1,.,TRBJ2-2
ASSQDETRTHEQY,TRBV3-1/TRBV3-2,.,TRBJ2-7
ASSTQPRKGAQQY,TRBV19,.,TRBJ2-7
ASSENTDTQY,TRBV19,.,TRBJ2-3
SARLTWEAF,TRBV20-1,once,TRBJ1-1
ASSYSTTGIYNEQF,TRBV6-5,.,TRBJ2-1
ASSHQRVGTIRYEQY,TRBV4-1,.,TRBJ2-7
ASSLSLNNEQF,TRBV27,.,TRBJ2-1
ASSLNGDEKLF,TRBV5-1,.,TRBJ1-4
SVDGQSPYGYT,TRBV29-1,.,TRBJ1-2
AIRGVSGRAYNEQF,TRBV10-3,few,TRBJ2-1
ATSRGQGVTGTDTQY,TRBV15,.,TRBJ2-3
TSSIPGFYGYT,TRBV19,.,TRBJ1-2
ATGQADLSGELF,TRBV2,.,TRBJ2-2
ASSLVFWGAAGELF,TRBV7-9,.,TRBJ2-2
ASSDKRGDTDTQY,TRBV10-1,many,TRBJ2-3